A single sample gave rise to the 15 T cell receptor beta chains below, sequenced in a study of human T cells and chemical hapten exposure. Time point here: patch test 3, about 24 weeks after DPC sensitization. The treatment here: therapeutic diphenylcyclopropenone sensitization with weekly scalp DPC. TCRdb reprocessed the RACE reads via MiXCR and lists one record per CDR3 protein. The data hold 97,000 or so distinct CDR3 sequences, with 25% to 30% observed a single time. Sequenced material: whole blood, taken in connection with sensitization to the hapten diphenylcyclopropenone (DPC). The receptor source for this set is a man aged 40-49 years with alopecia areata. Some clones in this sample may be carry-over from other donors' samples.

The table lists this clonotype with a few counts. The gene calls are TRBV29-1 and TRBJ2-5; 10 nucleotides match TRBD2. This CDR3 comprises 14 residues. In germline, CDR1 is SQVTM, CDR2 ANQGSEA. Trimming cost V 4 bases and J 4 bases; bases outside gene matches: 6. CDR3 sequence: CSVVPSGRGETQYF. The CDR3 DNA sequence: TGCAGCGTTGTGCCTAGCGGGAGAGGAGAGACCCAGTACTTC.

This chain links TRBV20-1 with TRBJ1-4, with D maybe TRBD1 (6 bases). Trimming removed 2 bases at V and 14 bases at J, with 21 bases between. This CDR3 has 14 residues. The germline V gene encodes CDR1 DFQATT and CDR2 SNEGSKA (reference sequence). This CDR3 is CSARPSGDEGLLFF. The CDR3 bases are TGCAGTGCTAGACCTTCAGGGGACGAAGGGCTTCTGTTTTTT.

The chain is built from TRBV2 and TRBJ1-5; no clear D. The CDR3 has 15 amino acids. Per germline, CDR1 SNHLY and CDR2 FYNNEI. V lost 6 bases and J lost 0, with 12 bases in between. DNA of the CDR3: TGTGCCAGCAGGGCAGGTGGGGTTAGCAATCAGCCCCAGCATTTT. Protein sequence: CASRAGGVSNQPQHF.

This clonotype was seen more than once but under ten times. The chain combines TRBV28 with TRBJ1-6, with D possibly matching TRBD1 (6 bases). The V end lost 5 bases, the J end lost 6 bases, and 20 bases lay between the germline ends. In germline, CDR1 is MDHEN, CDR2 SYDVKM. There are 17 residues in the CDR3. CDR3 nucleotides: TGTGCCAGCAGTCCACTAGGGGGGGCCAAGGGTAATTCACCCCTCCACTTT. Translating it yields CASSPLGGAKGNSPLHF. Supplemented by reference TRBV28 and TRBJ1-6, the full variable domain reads DVKVTQSSRYLVKRTGEKVFLECVQDMDHENMFWYRQDPGLGLRLIYFSYDVKMKEKGDIPEGYSVSREKKERFSLILESASTNQTSMYLCASSPLGGAKGNSPLHFGNGTRLTVT.

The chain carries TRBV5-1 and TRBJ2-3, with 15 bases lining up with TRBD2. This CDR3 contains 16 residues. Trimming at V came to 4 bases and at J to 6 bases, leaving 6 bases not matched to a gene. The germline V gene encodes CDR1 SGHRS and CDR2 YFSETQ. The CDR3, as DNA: TGCGCCAGCAGCAGGGGACTAGCGGGAGGTGGCGATACGCAGTATTTT. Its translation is CASSRGLAGGGDTQYF.

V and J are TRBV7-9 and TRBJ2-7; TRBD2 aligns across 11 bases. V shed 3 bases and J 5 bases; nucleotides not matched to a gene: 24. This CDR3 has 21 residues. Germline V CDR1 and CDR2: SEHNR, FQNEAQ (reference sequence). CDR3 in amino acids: CASSFGTGIGLAGGSAHEQYF. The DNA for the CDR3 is TGTGCCAGCAGCTTCGGAACAGGTATCGGGCTAGCGGGAGGCTCGGCCCACGAGCAGTACTTC.

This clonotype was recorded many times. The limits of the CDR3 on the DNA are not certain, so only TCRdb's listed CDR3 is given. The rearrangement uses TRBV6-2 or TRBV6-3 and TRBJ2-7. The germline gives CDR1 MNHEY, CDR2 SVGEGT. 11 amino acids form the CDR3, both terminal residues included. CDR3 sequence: CASSTSYEQYF.

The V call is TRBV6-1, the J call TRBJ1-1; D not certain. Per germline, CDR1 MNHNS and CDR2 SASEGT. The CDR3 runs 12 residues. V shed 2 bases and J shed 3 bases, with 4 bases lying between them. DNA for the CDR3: TGTGCCAGCAGTGAATGGGACACTGAAGCTTTCTTT. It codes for CASSEWDTEAFF.

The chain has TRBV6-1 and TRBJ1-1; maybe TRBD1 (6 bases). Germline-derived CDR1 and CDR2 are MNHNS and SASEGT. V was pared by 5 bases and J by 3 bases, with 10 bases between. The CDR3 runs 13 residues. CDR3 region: CASSSNRDTEAFF. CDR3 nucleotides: TGTGCCAGCAGTTCCAACAGGGACACTGAAGCTTTCTTT.

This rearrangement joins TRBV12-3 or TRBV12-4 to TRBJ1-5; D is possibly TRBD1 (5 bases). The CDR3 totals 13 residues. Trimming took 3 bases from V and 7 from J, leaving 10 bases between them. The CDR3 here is CASSFQGRQPQHF. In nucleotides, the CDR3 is TGTGCCAGCAGTTTCCAGGGACGCCAGCCCCAGCATTTT.

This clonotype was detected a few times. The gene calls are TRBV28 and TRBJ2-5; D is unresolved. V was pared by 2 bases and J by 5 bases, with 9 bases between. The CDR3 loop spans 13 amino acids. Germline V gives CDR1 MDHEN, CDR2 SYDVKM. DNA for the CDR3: TGTGCCAGCAGTTTAAGGATGGTGGAGACCCAGTACTTC. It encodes CASSLRMVETQYF.

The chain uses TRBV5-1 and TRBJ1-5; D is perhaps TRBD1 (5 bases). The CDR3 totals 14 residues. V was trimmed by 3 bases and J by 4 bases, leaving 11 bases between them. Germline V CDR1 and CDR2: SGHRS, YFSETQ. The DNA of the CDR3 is TGCGCCAGCAGCTACGGGGGGACGAATCAGCCCCAGCATTTT. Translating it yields CASSYGGTNQPQHF.

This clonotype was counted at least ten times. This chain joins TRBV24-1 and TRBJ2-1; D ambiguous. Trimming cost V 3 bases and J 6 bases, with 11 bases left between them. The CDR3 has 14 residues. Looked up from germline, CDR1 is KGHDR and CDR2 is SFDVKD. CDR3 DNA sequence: TGTGCCACCAGTGATCAGACAACCGTCAATGAGCAGTTCTTC. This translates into CATSDQTTVNEQFF.

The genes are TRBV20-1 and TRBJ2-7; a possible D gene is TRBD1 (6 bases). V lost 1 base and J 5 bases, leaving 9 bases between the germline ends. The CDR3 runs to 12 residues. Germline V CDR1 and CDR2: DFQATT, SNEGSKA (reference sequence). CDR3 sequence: CSARVTGNEQYF. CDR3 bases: TGCAGTGCTAGAGTTACAGGGAACGAGCAGTACTTC.

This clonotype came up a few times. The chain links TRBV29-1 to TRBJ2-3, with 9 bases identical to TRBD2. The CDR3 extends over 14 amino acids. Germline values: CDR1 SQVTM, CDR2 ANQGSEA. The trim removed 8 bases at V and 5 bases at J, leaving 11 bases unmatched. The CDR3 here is CSSWTSEKGDTQYF. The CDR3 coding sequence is TGCAGCTCTTGGACTAGCGAAAAAGGAGATACGCAGTATTTT.